Shown below are 21 T cell receptor beta chains from a single sample sequenced in a study of T cell responses to AZD1222 COVID-19 vaccine. TCRdb's copy holds only in-frame clones and misses some; the assay was immunoSEQ multiplex PCR. The sample yields about 140,000 clones, approximately 93% seen once. This sample comprised peripheral blood, obtained after recovery from COVID-19. The receptors here all came from an adult who had recovered from COVID-19.

The genes are TRBV18 and TRBJ2-1, with 9 nucleotides matching TRBD2. V trimming: 6 bases; J trimming: 0 bases; junction bases outside the gene matches: 6. CDR3 length: 16 residues. Germline V lookup: CDR1 KGHSH, CDR2 LQKENI. The CDR3 protein is CASSLSGSASYNEQFF. The CDR3 nucleotides are TGTGCCAGCTCGCTTAGCGGGAGCGCCTCCTACAATGAGCAGTTCTTC.

This chain links TRBV9 with TRBJ2-1; 10 bases are shared with TRBD1. The CDR3 runs 18 residues. The germline V gene has CDR1 SGDLS and CDR2 YYNGEE. The V segment lost 2 bases and the J segment 0 bases; nucleotides outside the gene matches: 8. Written as DNA, the CDR3 is TGTGCCAGCAGCGTGCGACCCTGGACAGGGGGCTCCTACAATGAGCAGTTCTTC. As protein: CASSVRPWTGGSYNEQFF.

The chain combines TRBV6-5 with TRBJ2-1; 10 bases are a match to TRBD2. J lost 2 bases, V lost 7 bases, and 5 bases had no gene match. The CDR3 covers 15 residues. Germline values: CDR1 MNHEY, CDR2 SVGAGI. The CDR3 is CASTAGLAPYNEQFF. The DNA for the CDR3 is TGTGCCAGCACGGCGGGACTAGCGCCCTACAATGAGCAGTTCTTC.

The chain couples TRBV25-1 to TRBJ1-5, with 9 positions matching TRBD1. CDR1 MGHDK and CDR2 SYGVNS come from the germline V gene. Germline trimming cut 2 bases from V and 5 bases from J; bases unmatched to any gene: 4. This CDR3 has 15 amino acids. The CDR3 nucleotides are TGTGCCAGCAGTGAAGGGGACAGGGACGATCAGCCCCAGCATTTT. Protein product: CASSEGDRDDQPQHF.

This rearrangement joins TRBV15 to TRBJ2-7; the D gene could be TRBD1 or TRBD2 (6 bases each). Trimming removed 3 bases from V and 0 bases from J, with 27 bases in between. This CDR3 is built from 20 residues. Germline CDR1 reads LNHNV; CDR2 reads YYDKDF (reference sequence). As DNA, the CDR3 is TGTGCCACCAGCAGGCGGGACATCCTATTTCGGACCGACCGCTCCTACGAGCAGTACTTC. It yields the protein CATSRRDILFRTDRSYEQYF.

This clone was counted once. In nucleotides, the CDR3 is TGTGCCAGCAGCTTGACAGGGTGGAATCAGCCCCAGCATTTT. As protein: CASSLTGWNQPQHF. The V call is TRBV5-6, the J call TRBJ1-5, with D perhaps matching TRBD1 (6 bases). CDR3 length: 14 residues. The V gene lost 1 base and the J gene lost 4 bases, with 9 bases spanning the gap. Germline assignment: CDR1 SGHDT and CDR2 YYEEEE.

The chain joins TRBV28 to TRBJ1-4; D possibly corresponds to TRBD1 (6 bases). Germline CDR1 and CDR2: MDHEN and SYDVKM. This CDR3 contains 20 residues. V was pared by 7 bases and J by 5 bases, with 32 bases between. DNA for the CDR3: TGTGCCAGCACCTGGCGGGGGCGTGGTGGGATCTTACCTTTAAATGAAAAACTGTTTTTT. It codes for CASTWRGRGGILPLNEKLFF.

The J gene is TRBJ1-5, the V gene TRBV19; D ambiguous. The CDR3 contains 15 residues. CDR1 LNHDA and CDR2 SQIVND come from the germline V gene (reference sequence). Trimming stripped 1 base from V and 7 bases from J, with 14 bases between. CDR3 sequence (DNA): TGTGCCAGTAGTATAGGAGAGGCCTGGCGGCAGCCCCAGCATTTT. This codes for CASSIGEAWRQPQHF.

The chain has TRBV6-6 and TRBJ2-2, with D unclear. The CDR3 is made up of 15 amino acids. The V gene lost 5 bases and the J gene lost 7 bases, with 17 bases spanning the gap. CDR1 is MNHNY and CDR2 is SVGAGI in the germline V gene (reference sequence). The CDR3, as DNA: TGTGCCAGCAGTCGCTCCGGGCCTAGTGGCGGGGAGCTGTTTTTT. Protein product: CASSRSGPSGGELFF.

On this clone: One junction end disagrees with the germline gene, perhaps due to a read error. The chain recombines TRBV7-7 with TRBJ1-3; D unclear. This CDR3 is 18 amino acids long. Germline V lookup: CDR1 SSHAT, CDR2 FNYEAQ (reference sequence). The CDR3, as DNA: TGTGCTAGCAGCTTATCGAAAGCTGGCGGCGACTCTGGAAACACCATATATTTT. It translates to CASSLSKAGGDSGNTIYF.

The J gene is TRBJ2-3, the V gene TRBV3-1 (or the pseudogene TRBV3-2); possibly TRBD2 for D (6 bases). The CDR3 is 15 residues long. Trimming took off 7 bases at V and 2 bases at J, with 16 bases between the two ends. Per germline, CDR1 LGHDT and CDR2 YNNKEL (reference sequence). As DNA, the CDR3 is TGTGCCAGCACCCCGGGGGTGGGCAACACAGATACGCAGTATTTT. Encoded protein: CASTPGVGNTDTQYF.

The CDR3 DNA sequence: TGTGCCAGTAGTACTCTGGGCAGGGGGCCAGAGACCCAGTACTTC. It translates to CASSTLGRGPETQYF. J is TRBJ2-5 and V is TRBV19, with 8 bases identical to TRBD1. The CDR3 is 15 residues long. The germline gives CDR1 LNHDA, CDR2 SQIVND (reference sequence). V was clipped by 4 bases and J by 4 bases; unmatched bases: 8.

This clone is a singleton in its sample. The rearrangement links TRBV27 to TRBJ2-7; D remains unclear. Trimming pared 3 bases from V and 0 bases from J, leaving 15 bases between. Germline V gives CDR1 MNHEY, CDR2 SMNVEV (reference sequence). The CDR3 covers 16 residues. Here the CDR3 reads CASSLADPGLSYEQYF. In DNA form, the CDR3 reads TGTGCCAGCAGTTTGGCGGATCCGGGTCTCTCCTACGAGCAGTACTTC.

The chain links TRBV2 to TRBJ2-1; D remains ambiguous. Germline V gene lookup returns CDR1 SNHLY and CDR2 FYNNEI. V was cut by 6 bases and J by 9 bases, with 12 bases left in between. CDR3 length: 12 residues. The CDR3 DNA is TGTGCCAGCAGACGCGCTCACCCTGAGCAGTTCTTC. It is translated as CASRRAHPEQFF.

The chain combines TRBV9 with TRBJ2-3, with 9 bases fitting TRBD2. The germline CDR1 and CDR2 sequences are SGDLS and YYNGEE. This CDR3 is 17 amino acids long. The V and J ends lost 4 bases and 2 bases, in that order; junction bases with no gene match: 11. CDR3 amino acids: CASSPNWGGRATDTQYF. The DNA of the CDR3 is TGTGCCAGCAGCCCCAACTGGGGCGGGAGGGCCACAGATACGCAGTATTTT.

The V and J genes are TRBV5-1 and TRBJ2-7, with D hard to call. Germline CDR1 is SGHRS and CDR2 is YFSETQ. This CDR3 contains 13 residues. V gave up 0 bases and J gave up 5 bases, with 9 bases separating them. This chain's CDR3 is CASSLAVRHEQYF. The DNA of the CDR3 is TGCGCCAGCAGCTTGGCGGTACGTCACGAGCAGTACTTC.

This chain uses TRBV29-1 with TRBJ2-7; D perhaps matches TRBD2 (5 bases). The V end was cut by 3 bases, the J end by 2 bases, with 14 bases between. The CDR3 runs to 14 residues. Germline CDR1 reads SQVTM; CDR2 reads ANQGSEA. This CDR3 reads CSVDGNSETYEQYF. In DNA, the CDR3 is TGCAGCGTTGACGGGAACTCGGAGACCTACGAGCAGTACTTC.

This rearrangement joins TRBV14 to TRBJ1-6; D ambiguous. Trimming took 8 bases from V and 0 from J, leaving 5 bases between them. Germline CDR1 SGHDN, CDR2 FVKESK. The CDR3 contains 13 residues. This chain's CDR3 is CASASSYNSPLHF. DNA for the CDR3: TGTGCCAGCGCCAGCTCCTATAATTCACCCCTCCACTTT.

V is TRBV30 and J is TRBJ1-6; D gene unclear. Germline V gene sequence: CDR1 GTSNPN, CDR2 SVGIG (reference sequence). Trimming shortened V by 3 bases and J by 7 bases, and 19 bases separated the two germline ends. The CDR3 is 16 amino acids. The CDR3 coding sequence is TGTGCCTGGAGAGGAAGCTTGGATGCCAGCAATTCACCCCTCCACTTT. Translation: CAWRGSLDASNSPLHF.

The V and J genes are TRBV14 and TRBJ2-7, with 7 bases lining up with TRBD1. The CDR3 has 16 amino acids. V lost 4 bases, J lost 6 bases, and 15 bases stayed unmatched. The V gene's germline CDR1 is SGHDN and CDR2 FVKESK. CDR3 residues: CASSPSWSQGRIEQYF. CDR3 bases: TGTGCCAGCAGCCCGAGTTGGTCACAGGGGAGAATCGAGCAGTACTTC.

The chain uses TRBV7-3 and TRBJ1-6, with D perhaps TRBD1 (6 bases). V lost 5 bases, J lost 9 bases, and 17 bases lay in between. Germline CDR1 and CDR2: SGHTA and FQGTGA. This CDR3 comprises 15 residues. The CDR3 spells CASSTTGSYSSPLHF. CDR3 sequence (DNA): TGTGCCAGCAGCACCACAGGGAGTTACAGTTCACCCCTCCACTTT.